The rows below give T cell receptor beta chains drawn from one sample of a study of cytomegalovirus exposure and HLA in healthy donors. Assay used: immunoSEQ multiplex PCR; TCRdb lists only in-frame clones, some missing. This table has tens of thousands of clones, roughly 84% appearing once. Sequenced input: PBMCs. These receptors all come from a man younger than 35 in good health and CMV-seronegative. Both conserved end residues are part of each CDR3. Fields, in order: D gene, J gene, V gene, clone size, CDR3 DNA, CDR3 protein. A D gene is named only where the DNA matches it firmly. Rows may omit the clone size; those that give it use once, few, many or a size class.

>TRBD1|TRBJ1-6|TRBV6-5|.
TGTGCCACAACAAGACAGGGACGATCACCCCTCCACTTT
CATTRQGRSPLHF
>.|TRBJ1-1|TRBV5-5|few
TGTGCCAGCAGCTCTCCCGGTCGCACTGAAGCTTTCTTT
CASSSPGRTEAFF
>TRBD2|TRBJ2-7|TRBV29-1|once
TGCAGCGTTGGTCTAGCGGGACTAAACGAGCAGTACTTC
CSVGLAGLNEQYF
>TRBD1|TRBJ1-1|TRBV28|.
TGTGCCAGCAGTCCGGGACAGGCCCCAGAAGCTTTCTTT
CASSPGQAPEAFF
>.|TRBJ2-7|TRBV6-5|.
TGTGCCAGCATCAGGGACTTCAGCTCCTACGAGCAGTACTTC
CASIRDFSSYEQYF
>.|TRBJ1-2|TRBV2|few
TGTGCCAGCAATCTGCGGTGGGCTAACTATGGCTACACCTTC
CASNLRWANYGYTF
>TRBD1|TRBJ1-2|TRBV9|.
TGTGCCAGCAGCGTAGTAGCCACAGGGGGAAGTGGCTACACCTTC
CASSVVATGGSGYTF
>.|TRBJ1-6|TRBV15|.
TGTGCCACCAGCAGAGGGGTCGGGTCACCCCTCCACTTT
CATSRGVGSPLHF
>.|TRBJ1-1|TRBV29-1|.
TGCAGCGCCAACTGGAACACTGAAGCTTTCTTT
CSANWNTEAFF
>.|TRBJ2-5|TRBV5-1|.
TGCGCCAGCAGCCGGGGGGCCCAAGAGACCCAGTACTTC
CASSRGAQETQYF
>.|TRBJ2-5|TRBV5-6|.
TGTGCCAGCAGCTTGTCTCGGGGAACCCAGTACTTC
CASSLSRGTQYF
>TRBD1|TRBJ2-3|TRBV5-1|.
TGCGCCAGCAGCTTGAGCCAGGGGGCAGGGGATACGCAGTATTTT
CASSLSQGAGDTQYF
>.|TRBJ2-2|TRBV7-9|once
TGTGCGGTAAAGGCGGGGGCGAGGGACACCGGGGAGCTGTTTTTT
CAVKAGARDTGELFF
>TRBD2|TRBJ2-1|TRBV27|once
TGTGCCAGCAGTTTAACTAGCGGGAGCATAGATGAGCAGTTCTTC
CASSLTSGSIDEQFF
>.|TRBJ2-3|TRBV18|.
TGTGCCAGCTCACCAGGGGACTCACGATCAGATACGCAGTATTTT
CASSPGDSRSDTQYF
>TRBD2|TRBJ2-2|TRBV10-2|few
TGCGCCAGCAGGGGAATAGCGGGAGGGCCGTACGGGGAGCTGTTTTTT
CASRGIAGGPYGELFF
>.|TRBJ2-2|TRBV5-6|once
TGTGCCAGCAGCTTAGATACCTATTCGAGCACCGGGGAGCTGTTTTTT
CASSLDTYSSTGELFF
>TRBD1|TRBJ2-7|TRBV27|.
TGTGCCAGCCATAGGGGACAGGGGAGCTCCTACGAGCAGTACTTC
CASHRGQGSSYEQYF
>.|TRBJ1-1|TRBV10-2|.
TGCGCCAGCAGTGATTTTACTCAGAACACTGAAGCTTTCTTT
CASSDFTQNTEAFF
>.|TRBJ2-1|TRBV4-3|.
TGCGCCAGCAGCCAAGGGCGGGATCCCCGCTACAATGAGCAGTTCTTC
CASSQGRDPRYNEQFF
>TRBD1|TRBJ1-1|TRBV10-2|few
TGCGCCAGCAGTGTGGACAGGGCAAACACTGAAGCTTTCTTT
CASSVDRANTEAFF
>TRBD2|TRBJ2-1|TRBV27|.
TGTGCCAGCGGACGACTAGCGGGGGTCCGGGAATTCTTC
CASGRLAGVREFF
>TRBD2|TRBJ2-5|TRBV6-1|few
TGTGCCAGCAGCGGACTAGCGGGAGTAGGTGAGACCCAGTACTTC
CASSGLAGVGETQYF
>TRBD1|TRBJ1-4|TRBV27|.
TGTGCCAGCAGTTTTGCTTGGACAGGGCTTTCGGCTTCTAGTGAAAAACTGTTTTTT
CASSFAWTGLSASSEKLFF
>.|TRBJ2-2|TRBV2|.
TGTGCCAGCAGCCCCAGACAGACTAACACCGGGGAGCTGTTTTTT
CASSPRQTNTGELFF
>.|TRBJ1-2|TRBV30|.
TGTGCCTGGAGGGCGACGGGGGGGCCCTACACCTTC
CAWRATGGPYTF
>.|TRBJ2-1|TRBV19|.
TGTGCCAGTACCTCCGGGGGTTGGGAGCAGTTCTTC
CASTSGGWEQFF
>.|TRBJ2-1|TRBV4-3|.
TGCGCCAGCAGGAAGAGCGTGGGAGATTATGTCCACAATGAGCAGTTCTTC
CASRKSVGDYVHNEQFF
>TRBD2|TRBJ2-3|TRBV7-9|.
TGTGCCAGCAGCCAGCGAACTAGCGGGAGGGCCCGAGATACGCAGTATTTT
CASSQRTSGRARDTQYF
>TRBD1|TRBJ1-1|TRBV16|.
TGTGCCAGCAGCCAATCCCCAGGGGGCCACACTGAAGCTTTCTTT
CASSQSPGGHTEAFF
>TRBD1|TRBJ2-7|TRBV28|.
TGTGCCAGCAGTTTCACCGGGACAGGGATCTACGAGCAGTACTTC
CASSFTGTGIYEQYF
>.|TRBJ1-1|TRBV10-3|.
TGTGCCATCAGTGAGTCGAGCACTGAAGCTTTCTTT
CAISESSTEAFF
>TRBD2|TRBJ2-1|TRBV7-2|.
TGTGCCAGCAGCTTCGTCGGGACTAGCGGGACCAATGAGCAGTTCTTC
CASSFVGTSGTNEQFF
>.|TRBJ1-4|TRBV29-1|few
TGCAGCGTTGCGCCCTCGGCTAATGAAAAACTGTTTTTT
CSVAPSANEKLFF
>.|TRBJ1-6|TRBV10-2|few
TGCGCCAGCAGTGCGGTGAGGGCCTATAATTCACCCCTCCACTTT
CASSAVRAYNSPLHF
>TRBD1|TRBJ1-5|TRBV28|.
TGTGCCAGCAGTAAAACAGGGGGTCAGAGTCAGCCCCAGCATTTT
CASSKTGGQSQPQHF
>TRBD2|TRBJ2-3|TRBV2|.
TGTGCCAGCAGTGGTTCGACTAGCGGGAGGGGGGATACGCAGTATTTT
CASSGSTSGRGDTQYF
>.|TRBJ1-2|TRBV27|.
TGTGCCAGCAGTAGGCTGGACTCACCTAACTATGGCTACACCTTC
CASSRLDSPNYGYTF
>.|TRBJ1-1|TRBV5-1|few
TGCGCCAGCAGCCGCGGGACTTTGAACACTGAAGCTTTCTTT
CASSRGTLNTEAFF
>.|TRBJ1-1|TRBV7-2|.
TGTGCCAGCAGCCCGTGGACGGGGTGGGGTAACACTGAAGCTTTCTTT
CASSPWTGWGNTEAFF
>.|TRBJ1-1|TRBV18|once
TGTGCCCCCGGGAGTAGACCGGGGTACCCTAACACTGAAGCTTTCTTT
CAPGSRPGYPNTEAFF
>.|TRBJ1-2|TRBV5-1|.
TGCGCCAGCAGCCGGTCGTCAGGGGCTGCTAACTATGGCTACACCTTC
CASSRSSGAANYGYTF
>TRBD2|TRBJ2-3|TRBV30|few
TGTGCCTGGAGCTTTGGGGGGGGCACAGATACGCAGTATTTT
CAWSFGGGTDTQYF
>.|TRBJ1-3|TRBV6-5|.
TGTGCCAGCAGGGGAGGACTAACGCTCACCATATATTTT
CASRGGLTLTIYF
>.|TRBJ2-5|TRBV29-1|.
TGCAGCGTTCTAACTCCCCAAGAGACCCAGTACTTC
CSVLTPQETQYF
>.|TRBJ2-1|TRBV21-1|.
TGTGCCAGCAGTAGTTGGTTTGGAGGGGGCGGGAATGAGCAGTTCTTC
CASSSWFGGGGNEQFF
>TRBD1|TRBJ1-3|TRBV7-2|.
TGTGCCAGCAGCTGGGACAGGCCCTCTGGAAACACCATATATTTT
CASSWDRPSGNTIYF